These 21 T cell receptor beta chains share one sample of origin, sequenced in a study of blood T cell repertoires in COVID-19. The method was immunoSEQ multiplex PCR; TCRdb's version includes in-frame clones alone and lacks a portion of them. The data contain 85,000 to 100,000 clones, approximately 90% of them singletons. Input material: peripheral blood. The source is a man aged 50 to 59 with active or convalescent COVID-19.

The J gene is TRBJ2-3, the V gene TRBV5-4; TRBD2 matches at 8 bases. Germline V gene sequence: CDR1 SGHNT, CDR2 YYREEE (reference sequence). The CDR3 runs 16 residues. V lost 4 bases and J lost 1; bases outside the gene matches: 8. CDR3 sequence (DNA): TGTGCCAGCAGCCCACGACAGACTAGCGGCACAGATACGCAGTATTTT. Translated, it gives CASSPRQTSGTDTQYF.

J is TRBJ2-5 and V is TRBV6-5, with 9 positions matching TRBD2. Trimming removed 0 bases from V and 4 bases from J; junction bases left unmatched: 3. Per germline, CDR1 MNHEY and CDR2 SVGAGI. The CDR3 is made up of 15 amino acids. The CDR3 is CASSYSNSGGETQYF. In DNA, the CDR3 is TGTGCCAGCAGTTACTCGAATAGCGGGGGAGAGACCCAGTACTTC.

With regard to this clone: Other DNA sequences in the same sample also yield this CDR3. The chain links TRBV5-1 to TRBJ1-3; D is uncertain. Germline loops: CDR1 SGHRS, CDR2 YFSETQ. The CDR3 is 13 residues long. Trimming removed 5 bases at V and 0 bases at J, with 6 bases between. CDR3: CASSTNSGNTIYF. CDR3 DNA: TGCGCCAGCAGTACAAACTCTGGAAACACCATATATTTT.

This chain uses TRBV3-1 (or the pseudogene TRBV3-2) with TRBJ2-1; D may be TRBD2 (5 bases). From germline, CDR1 is LGHDT and CDR2 YNNKEL (reference sequence). V was trimmed by 1 base and J by 3 bases, leaving 13 bases between them. This CDR3 has 16 amino acids. The CDR3 DNA follows: TGTGCCAGCAGCCAAGTAGAACACGGGGACTACAATGAGCAGTTCTTC. Its translation: CASSQVEHGDYNEQFF.

This rearrangement joins TRBV9 to TRBJ2-7; 7 bases are a match to TRBD2. The length of the CDR3 is 15 residues. V shed 4 bases, J shed 3 bases, and the junction held 10 bases outside the gene matches. Germline lookup yields CDR1 SGDLS and CDR2 YYNGEE. CDR3 sequence: CASSPRVAGYYEQYF. DNA for the CDR3: TGTGCCAGCAGCCCTCGAGTAGCGGGTTACTACGAGCAGTACTTC.

The chain has TRBV18 and TRBJ2-4, with 7 bases that match TRBD2. The trim removed 3 bases at V and 0 bases at J, leaving 11 bases unmatched. CDR1 KGHSH and CDR2 LQKENI come from the germline V gene. This CDR3 region has 18 residues. CDR3 coding DNA: TGTGCCAGCTCACCGCGCGCCGGGGGGACCCTAGCCAAAAACATTCAGTACTTC. Translating it yields CASSPRAGGTLAKNIQYF. The entire variable domain, with the rest obtained from reference TRBV18 and TRBJ2-4, is as follows: NAGVMQNPRHLVRRRGQEARLRCSPMKGHSHVYWYRQLPEEGLKFMVYLQKENIIDESGMPKERFSAEFPKEGPSILRIQQVVRGDSAAYFCASSPRAGGTLAKNIQYFGAGTRLSVL.

This chain connects TRBV12-5 to TRBJ2-7; TRBD2 aligns across 9 bases. In germline, CDR1 is LGHNT, CDR2 FRNRAP. There are 17 residues in the CDR3. J lost 8 bases, V lost 2 bases, and 16 bases had no gene match. The CDR3 nucleotides read TGTGCTAGTGGTTTGCCTACTTCCGGGACTAGCCTCGGGAAGCAGTACTTC. Translation gives CASGLPTSGTSLGKQYF. Full variable domain (outside the CDR3, taken from reference TRBV12-5 and TRBJ2-7): DARVTQTPRHKVTEMGQEVTMRCQPILGHNTVFWYRQTMMQGLELLAYFRNRAPLDDSGMPKDRFSAEMPDATLATLKIQPSEPRDSAVYFCASGLPTSGTSLGKQYFGPGTRLTVT.

This chain joins TRBV5-4 and TRBJ2-5; 14 bases line up with TRBD2. This CDR3 comprises 16 residues. Germline CDR1 and CDR2: SGHNT and YYREEE (reference sequence). V lost 5 bases, J lost 2 bases, and 5 bases stayed unmatched. CDR3 sequence: CASSSGLAGDQETQYF. CDR3 in DNA: TGTGCCAGCAGTTCGGGACTAGCGGGAGATCAAGAGACCCAGTACTTC.

The CDR3 region has the DNA TGTGCCAGCGGGCGGAGCGGGGGGGCCAATGAGCAGTTCTTC. Translated, it gives CASGRSGGANEQFF. V is TRBV6-5 and J is TRBJ2-1; 10 positions agree with TRBD2. Losses at the gene ends were 8 bases for V and 6 bases for J; bases not matched to a gene: 7. The CDR3 is 14 residues long. CDR1 is MNHEY and CDR2 is SVGAGI in the germline V gene.

This chain connects TRBV30 to TRBJ1-2; D is perhaps TRBD1 (6 bases). The CDR3 has 15 amino acids. Trimming removed 3 bases from V and 6 bases from J, with 20 bases in between. Germline V gives CDR1 GTSNPN, CDR2 SVGIG (reference sequence). Here the CDR3 DNA reads TGTGCCTGGAGGATCCCTGGGGCAGGGGTGAATGGCTACACCTTC. It is translated as CAWRIPGAGVNGYTF.

The V call is TRBV25-1, the J call TRBJ2-2; 12 nucleotides line up with TRBD2. J gave up 7 bases and V 4 bases, and 4 bases lay outside the gene matches. The germline V gene encodes CDR1 MGHDK and CDR2 SYGVNS. The CDR3 sequence is 15 residues long. CDR3 sequence reads: CASSVTSGRRGELFF. The CDR3, as DNA: TGTGCCAGCAGTGTGACTAGCGGGAGACGCGGGGAGCTGTTTTTT.

The V and J genes are TRBV9 and TRBJ1-1, with D tentatively TRBD1 (6 bases). Germline CDR1 SGDLS, CDR2 YYNGEE. CDR3 size: 14 residues. Between the trimmed V and J ends, which lost 3 bases and 2 bases, there was a span of 11 bases. CDR3 amino acids: CASSEARGNTEAFF. Written as DNA, the CDR3 is TGTGCCAGCAGCGAAGCCAGGGGAAACACTGAAGCTTTCTTT.

V usage is TRBV30 and J usage is TRBJ1-3, with D hard to call. In germline, CDR1 is GTSNPN, CDR2 SVGIG (reference sequence). The CDR3 spans 12 residues. The V end was cut by 5 bases, the J end by 0 bases, with 5 bases between. The CDR3 DNA is TGTGCCTGGGATCTCTCTGGAAACACCATATATTTT. This codes for CAWDLSGNTIYF.

V usage is TRBV11-2 and J usage is TRBJ2-5, with a possible D match to TRBD1 (6 bases). This CDR3 is 13 amino acids long. The germline CDR1 and CDR2 sequences are SGHAT and FQNNGV. With 5 bases removed from V and 0 bases from J, the gap between germline ends came to 7 bases. The CDR3 DNA reads TGTGCCAGCAGCGACAGGTACCAAGAGACCCAGTACTTC. Translated, it gives CASSDRYQETQYF.

This rearrangement joins TRBV3-1 (or the pseudogene TRBV3-2) to TRBJ2-5; 11 nucleotides match TRBD2. Germline assignment: CDR1 LGHDT and CDR2 YNNKEL (reference sequence). The CDR3 covers 17 residues. With V trimmed by 5 bases and J by 1 base, 9 bases remained unmatched. CDR3 residues: CASSTRTSGPFQETQYF. DNA for the CDR3: TGTGCCAGCAGCACCCGGACTAGCGGGCCCTTCCAAGAGACCCAGTACTTC.

This chain uses TRBV5-4 with TRBJ2-5; a weak D match, TRBD1 (6 bases). Trimming pared 0 bases from V and 3 bases from J, leaving 15 bases between. Germline V gives CDR1 SGHNT, CDR2 YYREEE (reference sequence). The CDR3 contains 16 residues. CDR3 sequence reads: CASSLGQTPGEETQYF. CDR3 DNA sequence: TGTGCCAGCAGCTTGGGACAGACCCCAGGGGAAGAGACCCAGTACTTC. Looking up the rest from reference TRBV5-4 and TRBJ2-5 gives the full variable domain: ETGVTQSPTHLIKTRGQQVTLRCSSQSGHNTVSWYQQALGQGPQFIFQYYREEENGRGNFPPRFSGLQFPNYSSELNVNALELDDSALYLCASSLGQTPGEETQYFGPGTRLLVL.

The rearrangement links TRBV3-1 (or the pseudogene TRBV3-2) to TRBJ2-1; D perhaps matches TRBD1 (6 bases). Germline CDR1 reads LGHDT; CDR2 reads YNNKEL (reference sequence). Trimming took 0 bases from V and 6 from J, leaving 6 bases between them. This CDR3 has 13 residues. CDR3 DNA: TGTGCCAGCAGCCAAGACAGGGGCAATGAGCAGTTCTTC. It yields the protein CASSQDRGNEQFF.

This chain links TRBV19 with TRBJ1-1; 9 nucleotides align to TRBD1. Germline CDR1 is LNHDA and CDR2 is SQIVND (reference sequence). CDR3 length: 15 amino acids. The V segment lost 3 bases and the J segment 6 bases; nucleotides outside the gene matches: 8. The DNA of the CDR3 is TGTGCCAGTAGTATCCCCCTGTGGACAGGGGCTGAAGCTTTCTTT. This gives the protein CASSIPLWTGAEAFF.

This clone has just one count. The rearrangement joins TRBV6-5 to TRBJ1-5, with D tentatively TRBD1 (5 bases). Trimming left V 9 bases short and J 7 bases short, with 16 bases between. The CDR3 covers 13 residues. Germline loops: CDR1 MNHEY, CDR2 SVGAGI. This CDR3 is CASRGPIEQPQHF. The CDR3 DNA is TGTGCCAGTAGGGGCCCTATCGAACAGCCCCAGCATTTT.

This clone was seen more than once but under ten times. The chain combines TRBV19 with TRBJ1-1; D is possibly TRBD1 (5 bases). Trimming took 6 bases from V and 4 from J, leaving 15 bases between them. This CDR3 is 14 amino acids long. Germline V gene lookup returns CDR1 LNHDA and CDR2 SQIVND (reference sequence). The CDR3 reads CASRAQTATTEAFF. In DNA, the CDR3 is TGTGCCAGTAGGGCCCAGACAGCGACCACTGAAGCTTTCTTT.

V is TRBV5-1 and J is TRBJ2-7; weak D call: TRBD1 (5 bases). The CDR3 has 14 residues. The germline CDR1 and CDR2 sequences are SGHRS and YFSETQ. V lost 1 base to trimming and J lost 6 bases, with 14 bases between them. CDR3 region: CASSLSQGPGEQYF. The CDR3 nucleotides read TGCGCCAGCAGCTTGAGCCAGGGTCCGGGCGAGCAGTACTTC. The variable domain in full, with the rest retrieved from reference TRBV5-1 and TRBJ2-7, is KAGVTQTPRYLIKTRGQQVTLSCSPISGHRSVSWYQQTPGQGLQFLFEYFSETQRNKGNFPGRFSGRQFSNSRSEMNVSTLELGDSALYLCASSLSQGPGEQYFGPGTRLTVT.